This T cell receptor beta chain was documented in a study of blood T cell repertoires in COVID-19. The V end lost 1 base, the J end lost 4 bases, and 19 bases lay between the germline ends. In germline, CDR1 is MGHRA, CDR2 YSYEKL. The CDR3 extends over 17 amino acids. This clone has more than one count but fewer than ten. TCRdb keeps only in-frame clones here, not all; method: immunoSEQ multiplex PCR. The sample includes a few hundred thousand clones, approximately 87% of them seen just once. Input material: peripheral blood. The chain is built from TRBV4-1 and TRBJ1-1; tentative D call: TRBD1 (5 bases). This TCR was recovered from a human donor in a cohort sampled during active COVID-19. The CDR3 coding sequence is TGCGCCAGCAGCCAAGCCAGGGAAGCGGGTCGGGGCACTGAAGCTTTCTTT. It yields the protein CASSQAREAGRGTEAFF.